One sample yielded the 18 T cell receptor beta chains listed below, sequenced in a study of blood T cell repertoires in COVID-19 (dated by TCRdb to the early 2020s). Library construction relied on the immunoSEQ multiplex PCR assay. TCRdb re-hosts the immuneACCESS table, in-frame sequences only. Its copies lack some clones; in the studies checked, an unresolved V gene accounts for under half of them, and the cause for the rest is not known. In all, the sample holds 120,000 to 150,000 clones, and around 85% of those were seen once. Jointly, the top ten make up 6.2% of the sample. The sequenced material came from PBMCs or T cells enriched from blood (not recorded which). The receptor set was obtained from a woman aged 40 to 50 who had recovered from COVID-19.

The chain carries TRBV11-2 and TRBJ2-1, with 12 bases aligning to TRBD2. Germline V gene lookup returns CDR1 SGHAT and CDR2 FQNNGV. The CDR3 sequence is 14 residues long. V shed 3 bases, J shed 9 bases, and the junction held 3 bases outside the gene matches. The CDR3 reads CASSFLTSGGEQFF. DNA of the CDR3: TGTGCCAGCAGCTTTTTGACTAGCGGGGGTGAGCAGTTCTTC.

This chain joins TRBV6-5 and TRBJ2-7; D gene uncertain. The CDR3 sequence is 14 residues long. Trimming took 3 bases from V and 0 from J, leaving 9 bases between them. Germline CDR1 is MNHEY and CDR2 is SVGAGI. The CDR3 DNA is TGTGCCAGCAGTTATGTACACCGCTCCTACGAGCAGTACTTC. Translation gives CASSYVHRSYEQYF.

CDR3 region: CASSSATGKSAKNIQYF. CDR3 DNA sequence: TGTGCCAGCAGTTCCGCCACAGGGAAATCAGCCAAAAACATTCAGTACTTC. This rearrangement joins TRBV27 to TRBJ2-4, with a tentative D call TRBD1 (6 bases). Germline V gene lookup returns CDR1 MNHEY and CDR2 SMNVEV (reference sequence). Between the trimmed V and J ends, which lost 4 bases and 0 bases, there was a span of 16 bases. The CDR3 is made up of 17 amino acids.

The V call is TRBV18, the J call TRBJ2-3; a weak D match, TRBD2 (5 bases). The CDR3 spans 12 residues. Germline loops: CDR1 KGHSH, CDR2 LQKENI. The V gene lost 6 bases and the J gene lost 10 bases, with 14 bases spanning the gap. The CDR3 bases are TGTGCCAGCTCCCCCTCGAGCGGTGCGCAGTATTTT. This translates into CASSPSSGAQYF.

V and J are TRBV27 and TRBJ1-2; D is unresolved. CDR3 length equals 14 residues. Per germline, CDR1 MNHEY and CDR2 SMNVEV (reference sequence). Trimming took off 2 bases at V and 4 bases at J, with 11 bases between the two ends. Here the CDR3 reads CASSLNPRVYGYTF. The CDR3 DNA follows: TGTGCCAGCAGTTTAAATCCGAGAGTCTATGGCTACACCTTC.

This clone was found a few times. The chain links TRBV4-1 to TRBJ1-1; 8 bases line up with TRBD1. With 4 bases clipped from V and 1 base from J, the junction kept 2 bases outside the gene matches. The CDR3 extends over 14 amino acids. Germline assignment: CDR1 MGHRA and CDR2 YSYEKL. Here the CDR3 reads CASSPGQGNTEAFF. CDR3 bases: TGCGCCAGCAGCCCCGGACAGGGGAACACTGAAGCTTTCTTT.

The CDR3 DNA sequence: TGTGCCAGTTCGACTAGCGGGGGGTTATCAGATACGCAGTATTTT. As protein: CASSTSGGLSDTQYF. The J gene is TRBJ2-3, the V gene TRBV19; 13 nucleotides agree with TRBD2. V was pared by 8 bases and J by 4 bases, with 6 bases of the junction left unmatched. CDR3 length: 15 residues. Per the germline V gene, CDR1 is LNHDA and CDR2 is SQIVND (reference sequence).

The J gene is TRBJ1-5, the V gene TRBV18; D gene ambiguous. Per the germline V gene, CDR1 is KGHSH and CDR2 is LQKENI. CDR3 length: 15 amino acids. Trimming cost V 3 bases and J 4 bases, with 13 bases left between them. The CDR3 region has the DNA TGTGCCAGCTCACCTGTGGACTCCGGGAATCAGCCCCAGCATTTT. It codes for CASSPVDSGNQPQHF.

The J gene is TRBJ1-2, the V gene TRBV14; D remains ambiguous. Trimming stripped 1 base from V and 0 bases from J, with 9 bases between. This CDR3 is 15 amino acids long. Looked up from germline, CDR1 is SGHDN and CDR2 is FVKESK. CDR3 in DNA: TGTGCCAGCAGCCAAGTCACAGCAGCTAACTATGGCTACACCTTC. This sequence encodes CASSQVTAANYGYTF.

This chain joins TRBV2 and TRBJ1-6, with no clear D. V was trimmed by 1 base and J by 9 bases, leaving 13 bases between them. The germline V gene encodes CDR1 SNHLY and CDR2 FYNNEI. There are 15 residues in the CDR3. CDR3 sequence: CASSEGVAIGSPLHF. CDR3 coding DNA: TGTGCCAGCAGTGAAGGAGTAGCTATCGGTTCACCCCTCCACTTT.

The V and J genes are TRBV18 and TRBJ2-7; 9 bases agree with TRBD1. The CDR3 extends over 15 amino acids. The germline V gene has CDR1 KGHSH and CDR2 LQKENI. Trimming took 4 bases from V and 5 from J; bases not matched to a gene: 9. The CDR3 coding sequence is TGTGCCAGCTCACGTTCAGGACAGGGGATCAACGAGCAGTACTTC. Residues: CASSRSGQGINEQYF.

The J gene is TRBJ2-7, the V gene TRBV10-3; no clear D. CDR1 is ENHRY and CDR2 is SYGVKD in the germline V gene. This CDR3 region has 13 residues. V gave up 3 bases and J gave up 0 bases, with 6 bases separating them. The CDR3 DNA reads TGTGCCATCAGTGACAGCGCCTCCTACGAGCAGTACTTC. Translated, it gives CAISDSASYEQYF.

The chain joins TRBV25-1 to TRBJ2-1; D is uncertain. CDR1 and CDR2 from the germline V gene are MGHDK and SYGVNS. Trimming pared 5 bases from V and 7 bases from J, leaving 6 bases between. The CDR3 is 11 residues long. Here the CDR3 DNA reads TGTGCCAGCAGTCTTCAGAATGAGCAGTTCTTC. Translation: CASSLQNEQFF.

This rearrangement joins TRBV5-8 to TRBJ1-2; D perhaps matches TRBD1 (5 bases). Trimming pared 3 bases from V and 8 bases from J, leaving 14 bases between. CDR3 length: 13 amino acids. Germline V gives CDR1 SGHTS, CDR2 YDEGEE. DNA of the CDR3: TGTGCCAGCAGCTCCTTAGGGGCAGGGGGCTACACCTTC. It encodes CASSSLGAGGYTF.

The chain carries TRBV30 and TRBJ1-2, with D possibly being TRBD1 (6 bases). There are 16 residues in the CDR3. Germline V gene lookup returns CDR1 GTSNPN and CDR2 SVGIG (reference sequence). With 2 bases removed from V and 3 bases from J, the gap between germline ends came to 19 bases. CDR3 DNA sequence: TGTGCCTGGAGTCAGGGACACCCCTCTCTGGACTATGGCTACACCTTC. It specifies CAWSQGHPSLDYGYTF.

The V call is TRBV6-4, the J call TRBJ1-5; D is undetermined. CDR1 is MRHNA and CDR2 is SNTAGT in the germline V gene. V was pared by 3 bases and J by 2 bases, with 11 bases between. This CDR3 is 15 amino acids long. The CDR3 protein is CASSEFPEGNQPQHF. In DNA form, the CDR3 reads TGTGCCAGCAGTGAATTCCCCGAGGGCAATCAGCCCCAGCATTTT.

CDR3 nucleotides: TGTGCCAGCAGCCCACGAGAGGCTAGCGGGACCACAGATACGCAGTATTTT. This codes for CASSPREASGTTDTQYF. The chain joins TRBV3-1 (or the pseudogene TRBV3-2) to TRBJ2-3; the match to TRBD2 covers 9 bases. Germline-derived CDR1 and CDR2 are LGHDT and YNNKEL (reference sequence). The CDR3 is 17 residues long. V was pared by 4 bases and J by 2 bases, with 10 bases of the junction left unmatched.

The CDR3 protein is CASSPGQGATLADEAFF. The CDR3 DNA is TGTGCCAGCTCACCGGGACAGGGGGCTACCCTGGCAGACGAAGCTTTCTTT. The chain recombines TRBV18 with TRBJ1-1, with 12 bases that match TRBD1. V lost 3 bases to trimming and J lost 8 bases; unmatched junction nucleotides: 13. Germline CDR1 KGHSH, CDR2 LQKENI. This CDR3 contains 17 residues.